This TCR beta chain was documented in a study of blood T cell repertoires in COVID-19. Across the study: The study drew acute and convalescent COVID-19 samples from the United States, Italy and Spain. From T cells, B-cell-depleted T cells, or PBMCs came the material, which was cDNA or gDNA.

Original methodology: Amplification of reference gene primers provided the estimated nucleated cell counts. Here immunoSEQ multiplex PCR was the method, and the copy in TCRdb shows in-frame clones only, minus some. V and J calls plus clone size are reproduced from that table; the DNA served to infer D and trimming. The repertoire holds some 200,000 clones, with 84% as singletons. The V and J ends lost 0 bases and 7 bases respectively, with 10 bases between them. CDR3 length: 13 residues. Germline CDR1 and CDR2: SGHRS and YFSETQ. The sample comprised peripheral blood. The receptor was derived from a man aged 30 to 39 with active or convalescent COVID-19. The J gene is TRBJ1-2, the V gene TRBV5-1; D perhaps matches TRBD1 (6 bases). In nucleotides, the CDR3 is TGCGCCAGCAGCTTGGCAGGGGCTGGTGGCTACACCTTC. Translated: CASSLAGAGGYTF.